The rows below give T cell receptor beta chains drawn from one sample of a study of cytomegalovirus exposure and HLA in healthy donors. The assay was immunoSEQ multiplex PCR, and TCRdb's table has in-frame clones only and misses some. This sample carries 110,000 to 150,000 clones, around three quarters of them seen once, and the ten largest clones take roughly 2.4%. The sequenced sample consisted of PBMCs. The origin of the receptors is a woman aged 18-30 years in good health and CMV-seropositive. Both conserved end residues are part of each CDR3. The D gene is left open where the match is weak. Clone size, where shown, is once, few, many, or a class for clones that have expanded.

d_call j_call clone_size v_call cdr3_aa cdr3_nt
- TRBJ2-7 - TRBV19 CASSSLMGGSYEQYF TGTGCCAGTAGTTCCCTTATGGGAGGCTCCTACGAGCAGTACTTC
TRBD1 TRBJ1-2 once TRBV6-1 CASRTGTGAGYGYTF TGTGCCAGCAGGACCGGGACAGGGGCGGGCTATGGCTACACCTTC
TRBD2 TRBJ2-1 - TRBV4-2 CASSQDPFGTSGGARINEQFF TGTGCCAGCAGCCAAGATCCCTTCGGGACTAGCGGGGGGGCGAGAATCAATGAGCAGTTCTTC
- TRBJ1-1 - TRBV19 CASRPGNTEAFF TGTGCCAGTAGACCGGGGAACACTGAAGCTTTCTTT
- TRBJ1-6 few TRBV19 CASSQLWTRGNAGRGSPLHF TGTGCCAGTAGTCAATTGTGGACCCGGGGGAACGCAGGTCGAGGTTCACCCCTCCACTTT
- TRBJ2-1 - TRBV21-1 CASSLPTGGTTYNEQFF TGTGCCAGCAGCCTCCCCACCGGGGGGACGACCTACAATGAGCAGTTCTTC
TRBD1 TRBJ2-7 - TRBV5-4 CASSLKTGAHEQYF TGTGCCAGCAGCCTGAAGACAGGGGCCCACGAGCAGTACTTC
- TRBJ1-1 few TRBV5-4 CASSLTGNTEAFF TGTGCCAGCAGCCTGACAGGGAACACTGAAGCTTTCTTT
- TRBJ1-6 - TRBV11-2 CASSLRISRNSPLHF TGTGCCAGCAGCTTAAGAATCTCGCGTAATTCACCCCTCCACTTT
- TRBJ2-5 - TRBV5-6 CASIASREIQETQYF TGTGCCAGCATAGCGAGTCGGGAGATCCAAGAGACCCAGTACTTC
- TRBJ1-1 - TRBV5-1 CASSLDPGRGTEAFF TGCGCCAGCAGCTTGGATCCGGGTAGGGGCACTGAAGCTTTCTTT
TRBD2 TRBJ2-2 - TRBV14 CASSPRRSGGQNTGELFF TGTGCCAGCAGCCCCCGGAGGAGCGGGGGGCAAAACACCGGGGAGCTGTTTTTT
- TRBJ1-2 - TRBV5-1 CASSLAREVFRVYGYTF TGCGCCAGCAGCTTGGCCAGGGAGGTTTTTCGGGTTTATGGCTACACCTTC
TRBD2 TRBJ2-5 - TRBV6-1 CASSPGGGGKETQYF TGTGCCAGCAGCCCCGGTGGGGGGGGAAAAGAGACCCAGTACTTC
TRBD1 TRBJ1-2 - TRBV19 CASGQGDVYGYTF TGTGCCAGTGGACAGGGAGATGTCTATGGCTACACCTTC
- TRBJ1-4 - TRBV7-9 CASRQNEKLFF TGTGCCAGCAGACAGAATGAAAAACTGTTTTTT
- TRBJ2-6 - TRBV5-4 CASSHQGAGANVLTF TGTGCCAGCAGCCATCAGGGCGCTGGGGCCAACGTCCTGACTTTC
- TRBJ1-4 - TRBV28 CASIGQSEKLFF TGTGCCAGCATAGGACAGTCGGAAAAACTGTTTTTT
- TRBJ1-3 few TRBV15 CATSPPRGSGNTIYF TGTGCCACCAGCCCTCCACGGGGGTCTGGAAACACCATATATTTT
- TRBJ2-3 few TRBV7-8 CASSLVVGGDADTQYF TGTGCCAGCAGCTTAGTGGTAGGGGGGGACGCAGATACGCAGTATTTT
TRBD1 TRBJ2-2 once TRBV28 CASSGRQGKVSGELFF TGTGCCAGCAGTGGGAGACAGGGGAAGGTGTCCGGGGAGCTGTTTTTT
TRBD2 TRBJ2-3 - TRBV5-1 CASSSGKTSGGEDTQYF TGCGCCAGCAGCTCCGGCAAGACTAGCGGGGGGGAGGATACGCAGTATTTT
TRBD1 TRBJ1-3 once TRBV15 CATSRDRGSGNTIYF TGTGCCACCAGCAGGGACAGGGGCTCTGGAAACACCATATATTTT
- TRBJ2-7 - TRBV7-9 CASSPKAGYEQYF TGTGCCAGCAGCCCAAAGGCGGGCTACGAGCAGTACTTC
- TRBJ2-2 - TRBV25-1 CASRPPGHMNTGELFF TGTGCCAGCAGACCTCCGGGACACATGAACACCGGGGAGCTGTTTTTT
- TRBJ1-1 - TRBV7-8 CASSQTETNTEAFF TGTGCCAGCAGTCAGACAGAGACGAACACTGAAGCTTTCTTT
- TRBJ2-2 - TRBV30 CAWSLRGDRFTGELFF TGTGCCTGGAGTTTAAGGGGGGACAGATTCACCGGGGAGCTGTTTTTT
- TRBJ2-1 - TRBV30 CAWSPPSPYYNEQFF TGTGCCTGGAGCCCTCCTTCCCCGTATTACAATGAGCAGTTCTTC
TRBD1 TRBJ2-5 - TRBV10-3 CAISAPDRGSETQYF TGTGCCATCAGTGCCCCGGACAGGGGGTCGGAGACCCAGTACTTC
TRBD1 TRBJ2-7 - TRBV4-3 CASSRDREYEQYF TGCGCCAGCAGCCGGGACAGGGAGTACGAGCAGTACTTC
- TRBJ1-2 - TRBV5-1 CASRLEGRNYGYTF TGCGCCAGCAGACTGGAGGGCCGTAACTATGGCTACACCTTC
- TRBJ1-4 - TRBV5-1 CASSLRGINEKLFF TGCGCCAGCAGCTTGAGGGGTATAAATGAAAAACTGTTTTTT
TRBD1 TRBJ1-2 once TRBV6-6 CASRGSGQGTRGYTF TGTGCCAGCAGAGGAAGTGGACAGGGGACGAGAGGCTACACCTTC
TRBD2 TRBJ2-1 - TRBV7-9 CASSVIGGANEQFF TGTGCCAGCAGTGTTATCGGGGGGGCGAATGAGCAGTTCTTC
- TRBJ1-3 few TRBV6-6 CASSGAGNTIYF TGTGCCAGCTCCGGGGCTGGAAACACCATATATTTT
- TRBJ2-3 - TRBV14 CASSPIADTQYF TGTGCCAGCAGCCCGATAGCGGATACGCAGTATTTT
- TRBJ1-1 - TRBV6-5 CASGLTVNLNTEAFF TGTGCCAGCGGGTTGACAGTCAACTTGAACACTGAAGCTTTCTTT
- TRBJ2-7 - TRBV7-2 CASSPRLGQSSYEQYF TGTGCCAGCAGTCCACGACTAGGCCAGAGCTCCTACGAGCAGTACTTC
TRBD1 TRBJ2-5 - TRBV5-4 CASSTDRVETQYF TGTGCCAGCAGCACGGACAGGGTAGAGACCCAGTACTTC
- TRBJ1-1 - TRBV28 CASRGGRDGGSEAFF TGTGCCAGCAGGGGGGGTCGGGACGGCGGGAGTGAAGCTTTCTTT
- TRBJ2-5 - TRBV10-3 CAIRAQSQETQYF TGTGCCATCAGAGCGCAGTCCCAAGAGACCCAGTACTTC
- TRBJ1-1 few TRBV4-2 CASSQERRAGNTEAFF TGTGCCAGCAGCCAAGAGAGACGGGCGGGGAACACTGAAGCTTTCTTT
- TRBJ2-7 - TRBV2 CASSISSYEQYF TGTGCCAGCAGCATTAGCTCCTACGAGCAGTACTTC
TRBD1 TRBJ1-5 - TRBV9 CASSPEDRHNQPQHF TGTGCCAGCAGCCCCGAGGACAGGCACAATCAGCCCCAGCATTTT
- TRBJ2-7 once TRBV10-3 CAISPRTAQTYEQYF TGTGCCATCAGTCCGCGGACAGCGCAAACCTACGAGCAGTACTTC
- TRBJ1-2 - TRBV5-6 CASSYDTNYGYTF TGTGCCAGCAGCTACGACACTAACTATGGCTACACCTTC
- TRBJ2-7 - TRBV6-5 CASRLYGTGEQYF TGTGCCAGCAGACTATACGGTACGGGCGAGCAGTACTTC
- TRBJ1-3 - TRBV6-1 CASSEAKTGNTIYF TGTGCCAGCAGTGAAGCCAAAACTGGAAACACCATATATTTT
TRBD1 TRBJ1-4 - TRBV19 CASSISGQGREKLFF TGTGCCAGTAGTATCTCCGGACAGGGGCGGGAAAAACTGTTTTTT
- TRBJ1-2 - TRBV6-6 CASSTTGDYGYTF TGTGCCAGCAGTACGACAGGAGACTATGGCTACACCTTC
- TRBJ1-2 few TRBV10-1 CASSEAVGASDGYTF TGCGCCAGCAGTGAAGCTGTTGGGGCGTCTGATGGCTACACCTTC
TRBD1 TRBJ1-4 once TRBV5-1 CASSLVQGSADEKLFF TGCGCCAGCAGCTTGGTACAGGGGAGTGCGGATGAAAAACTGTTTTTT
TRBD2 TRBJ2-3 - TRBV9 CASSARRGVSTDTQYF TGTGCCAGCAGCGCGAGGCGGGGGGTTAGCACAGATACGCAGTATTTT
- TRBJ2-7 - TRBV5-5 CASSPRGTGYEQYF TGTGCCAGCAGCCCTCGGGGGACCGGGTACGAGCAGTACTTC